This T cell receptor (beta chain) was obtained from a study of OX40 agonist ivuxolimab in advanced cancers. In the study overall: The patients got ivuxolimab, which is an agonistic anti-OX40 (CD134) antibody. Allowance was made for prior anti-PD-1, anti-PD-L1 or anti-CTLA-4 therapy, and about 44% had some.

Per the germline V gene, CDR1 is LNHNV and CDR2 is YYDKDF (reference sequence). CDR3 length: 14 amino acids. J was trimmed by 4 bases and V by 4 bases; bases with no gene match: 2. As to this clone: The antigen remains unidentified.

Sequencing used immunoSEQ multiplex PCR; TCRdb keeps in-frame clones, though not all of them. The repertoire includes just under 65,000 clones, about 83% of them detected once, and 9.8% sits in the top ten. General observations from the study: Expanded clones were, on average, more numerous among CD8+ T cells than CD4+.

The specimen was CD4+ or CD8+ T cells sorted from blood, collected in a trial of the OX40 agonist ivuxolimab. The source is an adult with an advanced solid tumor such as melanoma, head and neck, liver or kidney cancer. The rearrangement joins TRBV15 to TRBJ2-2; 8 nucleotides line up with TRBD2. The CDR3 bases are TGTGCCACCAGCACCGGGACTAGCACCGGGGAGCTGTTTTTT. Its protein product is CATSTGTSTGELFF.